Below are 24 T cell receptor beta chains sequenced from a single sample in a study of cytomegalovirus exposure and HLA in healthy donors. The PCR employed 60 Vbeta primers together with 13 Jbeta primers. The protocol was immunoSEQ multiplex PCR, while the TCRdb copy is restricted to in-frame clones and leaves out a portion. Recorded for this sample: some 110,000 clones. Sequenced input: PBMCs. The source of these receptors is a middle-aged man in good health and CMV-seronegative.

J is TRBJ2-2 and V is TRBV10-3; 7 nucleotides line up with TRBD2. Looked up from germline, CDR1 is ENHRY and CDR2 is SYGVKD. The V segment lost 4 bases and the J segment 0 bases; nucleotides outside the gene matches: 5. This CDR3 is built from 16 residues. The CDR3 DNA is TGTGCCATCAGTGGGGCTAGCGGTTCGAACACCGGGGAGCTGTTTTTT. Its translation: CAISGASGSNTGELFF.

The J gene is TRBJ2-3, the V gene TRBV5-1; 10 bases agree with TRBD2. The CDR3 has 17 amino acids. V was clipped by 4 bases and J by 3 bases; unmatched bases: 11. Germline V gives CDR1 SGHRS, CDR2 YFSETQ. The CDR3 DNA is TGCGCCAGCAGCGAAGGCGGGACTAGCGTTTCTACAGATACGCAGTATTTT. Its translation: CASSEGGTSVSTDTQYF.

This chain joins TRBV5-1 and TRBJ2-3, with 7 bases matching TRBD1. The CDR3 is 16 residues long. The V gene end was trimmed by 0 bases and the J gene end by 4 bases; junction bases not matched to a gene: 8. The V gene's germline CDR1 is SGHRS and CDR2 YFSETQ. The CDR3 coding sequence is TGCGCCAGCAGCTTGGCCCCGACAGGGAACCCAGATACGCAGTATTTT. This gives the protein CASSLAPTGNPDTQYF.

This rearrangement joins TRBV5-1 to TRBJ2-2; the D gene is possibly TRBD2 (5 bases). V dropped 5 bases and J dropped 3 bases, with 11 bases sitting between them. This CDR3 comprises 14 residues. Germline V gene data show CDR1 as SGHRS and CDR2 as YFSETQ. The DNA for the CDR3 is TGCGCCAGCAGATATGGAGGCGACACCGGGGAGCTGTTTTTT. Translation gives CASRYGGDTGELFF. The entire variable domain, with the rest obtained from reference TRBV5-1 and TRBJ2-2, is as follows: KAGVTQTPRYLIKTRGQQVTLSCSPISGHRSVSWYQQTPGQGLQFLFEYFSETQRNKGNFPGRFSGRQFSNSRSEMNVSTLELGDSALYLCASRYGGDTGELFFGEGSRLTVL.

The chain combines TRBV5-1 with TRBJ2-3; no firm D call. Germline lookup yields CDR1 SGHRS and CDR2 YFSETQ. This CDR3 has 13 amino acids. Trimming pared 4 bases from V and 2 bases from J, leaving 8 bases between. As DNA, the CDR3 is TGCGCCAGCAGCCCCAGTAACACAGATACGCAGTATTTT. It specifies CASSPSNTDTQYF.

Here the CDR3 DNA reads TGTGCCAGCAGCGCAATACGAGGGACTAGCGGACGCTACGAGCAGTACTTC. Its translation is CASSAIRGTSGRYEQYF. V gene TRBV11-2 combines with J gene TRBJ2-7, with TRBD2 matching 11 bases. Trimming removed 5 bases from V and 3 bases from J; junction bases left unmatched: 12. The CDR3 covers 17 residues. Germline CDR1 reads SGHAT; CDR2 reads FQNNGV.

Note on this clone: The junction departs from germline at one end; a sequencing error may be responsible. The rearrangement uses TRBV7-7 and TRBJ2-1; TRBD1 matches 7 bases. The length of the CDR3 is 15 residues. Germline values: CDR1 SSHAT, CDR2 FNYEAQ (reference sequence). The CDR3 loop is CASSLGDRANNEQFF. Written as DNA, the CDR3 is TGTGCTAGCAGCTTAGGAGACAGGGCGAACAATGAGCAGTTCTTC.

The chain links TRBV5-1 to TRBJ2-5, with D perhaps TRBD2 (5 bases). Germline CDR1 SGHRS, CDR2 YFSETQ. The length of the CDR3 is 13 residues. Trimming shortened V by 4 bases and J by 0 bases, and 7 bases separated the two germline ends. In nucleotides, the CDR3 is TGCGCCAGCAGCCGGGGAGACCAAGAGACCCAGTACTTC. Amino acid sequence: CASSRGDQETQYF. The whole variable domain, remainder taken from reference TRBV5-1 and TRBJ2-5, is KAGVTQTPRYLIKTRGQQVTLSCSPISGHRSVSWYQQTPGQGLQFLFEYFSETQRNKGNFPGRFSGRQFSNSRSEMNVSTLELGDSALYLCASSRGDQETQYFGPGTRLLVL.

This rearrangement joins TRBV6-6 to TRBJ2-7, with D possibly matching TRBD2 (5 bases). CDR1 is MNHNY, CDR2 SVGAGI, per germline (reference sequence). The CDR3 contains 15 residues. The V end was cut by 9 bases, the J end by 2 bases, with 20 bases between. CDR3 sequence (DNA): TGTGCCAGATCTATCCAGCGGAACCTCACCTACGAGCAGTACTTC. Translation: CARSIQRNLTYEQYF.

J is TRBJ1-4 and V is TRBV18, with unresolved D. Trimming pared 4 bases from V and 6 bases from J, leaving 9 bases between. This CDR3 is 13 amino acids long. The germline V gene encodes CDR1 KGHSH and CDR2 LQKENI. The CDR3 DNA reads TGTGCCAGCTCACGGAACGGGGATGAAAAACTGTTTTTT. It encodes CASSRNGDEKLFF.

The genes are TRBV30 and TRBJ2-7; 8 bases map to TRBD1. Germline CDR1 and CDR2: GTSNPN and SVGIG (reference sequence). This CDR3 is built from 13 residues. The trim removed 4 bases at V and 4 bases at J, leaving 6 bases unmatched. The CDR3 bases are TGTGCCTGGAATACCTACAGGGGGTACGAGCAGTACTTC. Its translation: CAWNTYRGYEQYF.

CDR3 residues: CASSIATPKGNQPQHF. The CDR3, as DNA: TGTGCCAGTAGTATCGCGACTCCGAAGGGCAATCAGCCCCAGCATTTT. This chain uses TRBV19 with TRBJ1-5; D remains unclear. The germline gives CDR1 LNHDA, CDR2 SQIVND (reference sequence). This CDR3 has 16 amino acids. V lost 3 bases to trimming and J lost 2 bases, with 14 bases between them.

V and J are TRBV6-4 and TRBJ2-1; 7 positions match TRBD2. Germline V gene sequence: CDR1 MRHNA, CDR2 SNTAGT. V was pared by 3 bases and J by 8 bases, with 7 bases of the junction left unmatched. CDR3 size: 14 residues. The CDR3 DNA is TGTGCCAGCAGTGAGGGCGGGAGTTTCGATGAGCAGTTCTTC. This codes for CASSEGGSFDEQFF.

This chain uses TRBV7-9 with TRBJ1-1; maybe TRBD1 (6 bases). The CDR3 has 15 amino acids. V was cut by 5 bases and J by 5 bases, with 18 bases left in between. Germline CDR1 is SEHNR and CDR2 is FQNEAQ (reference sequence). DNA of the CDR3: TGTGCCAGCAGCCAAGGGACAAGTGGGACGACTGAAGCTTTCTTT. Translated: CASSQGTSGTTEAFF.

The V gene is TRBV5-1, the J gene TRBJ1-1; possible D gene TRBD1, 5 bases. In germline, CDR1 is SGHRS, CDR2 YFSETQ. This CDR3 comprises 14 residues. Trimming left V 0 bases short and J 7 bases short, with 13 bases between. The CDR3 protein is CASSLGAGGGEAFF. The CDR3 DNA sequence: TGCGCCAGCAGCTTGGGTGCGGGGGGTGGTGAAGCTTTCTTT.

The CDR3 nucleotides are TGTGCCAGCAGTAAGGGACAGGGATCTGAAGCTTTCTTT. Translation: CASSKGQGSEAFF. V and J are TRBV25-1 and TRBJ1-1, with TRBD1 matching 9 bases. V lost 5 bases to trimming and J lost 6 bases; unmatched junction nucleotides: 4. The germline CDR1 and CDR2 sequences are MGHDK and SYGVNS. The CDR3 is 13 residues long.

The chain combines TRBV6-1 with TRBJ2-7; D is possibly TRBD2 (6 bases). CDR3 size: 16 residues. V was trimmed by 1 base and J by 2 bases, leaving 15 bases between them. Germline values: CDR1 MNHNS, CDR2 SASEGT. This CDR3 reads CASSEETPGVTYEQYF. The CDR3 DNA reads as TGTGCCAGCAGTGAAGAGACTCCGGGGGTCACCTACGAGCAGTACTTC.

The chain uses TRBV13 and TRBJ1-2; a weak D match, TRBD1 (6 bases). With 4 bases removed from V and 1 base from J, the gap between germline ends came to 19 bases. This CDR3 spans 17 amino acids. The V gene's germline CDR1 is PRHDT and CDR2 FYEKMQ (reference sequence). CDR3 protein: CASSSQTLGQLNYGYTF. In DNA, the CDR3 is TGTGCCAGCAGCTCGCAAACACTCGGACAGCTTAACTATGGCTACACCTTC.

The chain couples TRBV9 to TRBJ2-5; 8 bases fit TRBD2. Germline CDR1 and CDR2: SGDLS and YYNGEE. The junction had 2 bases not matched to a gene; V was cut back by 4 bases and J by 6 bases. This CDR3 has 12 amino acids. The CDR3 sequence is CASSRGGQTQYF. The CDR3, as DNA: TGTGCCAGCAGCCGCGGGGGGCAGACCCAGTACTTC.

The rearrangement joins TRBV11-2 to TRBJ1-2, with 7 bases lining up with TRBD1. The germline gives CDR1 SGHAT, CDR2 FQNNGV. The trim removed 5 bases at V and 3 bases at J, leaving 9 bases unmatched. CDR3 length: 15 residues. The CDR3 DNA reads as TGTGCCAGCAGCCGCGACAGGGTGGGGGACTATGGCTACACCTTC. This translates into CASSRDRVGDYGYTF.

This chain joins TRBV2 and TRBJ2-3; D remains ambiguous. Germline lookup yields CDR1 SNHLY and CDR2 FYNNEI. V lost 7 bases and J lost 2, with 13 bases in between. This CDR3 has 14 amino acids. The CDR3 bases are TGTGCCAGCACCCTACAGTGGATCACAGATACGCAGTATTTT. Its translation: CASTLQWITDTQYF.

The chain combines TRBV30 with TRBJ1-3; D gene uncertain. V lost 2 bases, J lost 0 bases, and 8 bases lay in between. Germline CDR1 is GTSNPN and CDR2 is SVGIG (reference sequence). The CDR3 contains 14 residues. The DNA for the CDR3 is TGTGCCTGGAGTTGGTCGAGCTCTGGAAACACCATATATTTT. Amino acid sequence: CAWSWSSSGNTIYF.

The J gene is TRBJ1-2, the V gene TRBV2; TRBD1 agrees at 7 bases. The CDR3 extends over 13 amino acids. V lost 3 bases and J lost 6; bases outside the gene matches: 4. The germline CDR1 and CDR2 sequences are SNHLY and FYNNEI. The CDR3 here is CASSETGNNGYTF. The DNA of the CDR3 is TGTGCCAGCAGTGAGACAGGGAACAATGGCTACACCTTC.

The gene calls are TRBV4-2 and TRBJ2-7; 9 bases are a match to TRBD2. V lost 4 bases and J lost 6; bases outside the gene matches: 13. This CDR3 is 16 amino acids long. The germline V gene encodes CDR1 LGHNA and CDR2 YNFKEQ. The CDR3 bases are TGTGCCAGCAGCCTTTCTCCGGGACTAGCCAAAGGCGAGCAGTACTTC. Its translation is CASSLSPGLAKGEQYF.